This TCR beta chain was retrieved from a study of T cell repertoires in cytomegalovirus infection. As for the study in general: As its CMV epitopes, the study selected recently identified HLA-C-restricted and well-studied HLA-B-restricted targets. From public TCR beta signatures came an indication of both CMV infection and matching HLA type.

Regarding this clonotype: What it recognizes is unknown.

TCRdb fed the reads into MiXCR, producing one record per CDR3 protein. The sample consists of a few hundred thousand distinct CDR3 sequences, 40% of them appearing once. Study-wide points: Identification of carriers of CMV plus the relevant HLA was achieved through cumulative public TCR beta family frequency. Ex vivo responses were dominated by HLA-C-restricted CMV-specific TCR beta clonotypes.

The V end was cut by 1 base, the J end by 4 bases, with 4 bases between. Germline CDR1 MDHEN, CDR2 SYDVKM. CDR3 size: 12 residues. This receptor was taken from a human donor in good health (CMV status not recorded). Some clones in this sample may be carry-over from other donors' samples. The chain carries TRBV28 and TRBJ2-5; D not certain. Sequencing used cultured PBMCs, obtained from culture after CMV antigen stimulation. The CDR3 DNA is TGTGCCAGCAGTTTATTTCCAGAGACCCAGTACTTC. It yields the protein CASSLFPETQYF.